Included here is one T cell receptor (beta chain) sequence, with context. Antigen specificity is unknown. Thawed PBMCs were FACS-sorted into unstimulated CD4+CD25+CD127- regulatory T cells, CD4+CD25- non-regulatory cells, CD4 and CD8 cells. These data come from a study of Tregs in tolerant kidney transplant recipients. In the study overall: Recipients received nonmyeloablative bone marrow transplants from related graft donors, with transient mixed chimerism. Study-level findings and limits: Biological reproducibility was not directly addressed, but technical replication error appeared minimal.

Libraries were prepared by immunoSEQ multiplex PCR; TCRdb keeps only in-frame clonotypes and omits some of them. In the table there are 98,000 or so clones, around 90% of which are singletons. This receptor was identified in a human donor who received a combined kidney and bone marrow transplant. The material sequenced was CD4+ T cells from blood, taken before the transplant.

CDR3 loop: CASSRRELSEKLFF. In nucleotides, the CDR3 is TGTGCCAGCAGCCGACGGGAGTTGAGTGAAAAACTGTTTTTT. This chain uses TRBV5-6 with TRBJ1-4; D unclear. V dropped 4 bases and J dropped 7 bases, with 14 bases sitting between them. The CDR3 length is 14 residues. Germline lookup yields CDR1 SGHDT and CDR2 YYEEEE.